What follows are 21 T cell receptor beta chains derived from one specimen sequenced in a study of blood T cells in healthy people across ages. PCR was performed a second time for roughly 7 to 11 cycles using a sample-barcoded 5' primer and a J-beta primer mix. TCRdb called the 5' RACE reads again in MiXCR, with one record for every CDR3 protein. The sample consists of more than 800,000 distinct CDR3 sequences, 25% to 30% of them appearing once. The sequencing sample was made of blood. These receptors all stem from a woman at least 80 years old in good health.

In DNA form, the CDR3 reads TGCAGTGCTGAATCCACGGGGGGCCAAGAGACCCAGTACTTC. The encoded protein is CSAESTGGQETQYF. V and J are TRBV20-1 and TRBJ2-5; 7 positions agree with TRBD2. This CDR3 region has 14 residues. Unmatched junction bases numbered 7, after V lost 5 bases and J lost 1 base. CDR1 is DFQATT and CDR2 is SNEGSKA in the germline V gene (reference sequence).

Details on this clonotype: A much larger clonotype is one base distant, so this may be a read error. This chain links TRBV6-2 or TRBV6-3 with TRBJ2-5, with 14 nucleotides matching TRBD2. The ends lost 2 bases at V and 11 bases at J; junction bases unmatched: 13. The germline CDR1 and CDR2 sequences are MNHEY and SVGEGT. This CDR3 is 17 amino acids long. CDR3 sequence (DNA): TGTGCCAGCAGTTACCCGGGACTAGCGGGGGTCTACAATGAGCAGTACTTC. This translates into CASSYPGLAGVYNEQYF.

This clonotype was observed many times. The chain employs TRBV20-1 and TRBJ1-2; the D gene is possibly TRBD1 (6 bases). The CDR3 contains 13 residues. The ends were cut back, 3 bases at V and 4 bases at J, with 12 bases in the middle. Germline V gives CDR1 DFQATT, CDR2 SNEGSKA (reference sequence). The CDR3 DNA follows: TGCAGTGCTAGGGGGGCGCGGGGCTATGGCTACACCTTC. It yields the protein CSARGARGYGYTF.

On this clonotype itself: A much larger clonotype is one base distant, so this may be a read error. The J gene is TRBJ1-2, the V gene TRBV2, with D maybe TRBD1 (6 bases). V dropped 5 bases and J dropped 8 bases, with 18 bases sitting between them. Germline CDR1 SNHLY, CDR2 FYNNEI. The CDR3 loop spans 14 amino acids. Here the CDR3 DNA reads TGTGCCAGCAGTAACTTACAGGGATGCGGCGGCTACACCTTC. Its protein product is CASSNLQGCGGYTF. Combining the CDR3 with reference TRBV2 and TRBJ1-2 gives the whole variable domain EPEVTQTPSHQVTQMGQEVILRCVPISNHLYFYWYRQILGQKVEFLVSFYNNEISEKSEIFDDQFSVERPDGSNFTLKIRSTKLEDSAMYFCASSNLQGCGGYTFGSGTRLTVV.

The chain uses TRBV4-3 and TRBJ1-4, with 10 bases lining up with TRBD1. Trimming cost V 1 base and J 5 bases; bases outside gene matches: 1. CDR3 length: 15 amino acids. The germline gives CDR1 LGHNA, CDR2 YSLEER. In DNA form, the CDR3 reads TGCGCCAGCAGCCAAGGGGACAGGGGAAATGAAAAACTGTTTTTT. Its translation is CASSQGDRGNEKLFF.

This clonotype came up once. This chain links TRBV18 with TRBJ2-4; a weak D match, TRBD2 (5 bases). The end of the DNA is better explained by TRBJ2-7, so the J call may be wrong. The CDR3 has 13 amino acids. Germline V gene lookup returns CDR1 KGHSH and CDR2 LQKENI. CDR3 amino acids: CASSRENGYEQYF. The CDR3 region has the DNA TGTGCCAGCTCACGGGAGAATGGATACGAGCAGTACTTC.

The count of this clonotype is one. The chain has TRBV11-2 and TRBJ2-5; perhaps TRBD1 as D (6 bases). Trimming stripped 3 bases from V and 5 bases from J, with 16 bases between. CDR3 length: 15 residues. The germline CDR1 and CDR2 sequences are SGHAT and FQNNGV. The CDR3 loop reads CASSFQNRARETQYF. The CDR3 DNA reads as TGTGCCAGCAGCTTCCAGAACAGGGCGCGTGAGACCCAGTACTTC. Full variable domain (missing parts from reference TRBV11-2 and TRBJ2-5): EAGVAQSPRYKIIEKRQSVAFWCNPISGHATLYWYQQILGQGPKLLIQFQNNGVVDDSQLPKDRFSAERLKGVDSTLKIQPAKLEDSAVYLCASSFQNRARETQYFGPGTRLLVL.

This clonotype was seen ten or more times. This chain joins TRBV9 and TRBJ2-1; a possible D gene is TRBD1 (5 bases). CDR1 is SGDLS, CDR2 YYNGEE, per germline. The CDR3 covers 13 residues. V was shortened by 2 bases and J by 5 bases, with 8 bases between the two germline ends. DNA of the CDR3: TGTGCCAGCAGCGTCCAGGGTCACAATGAGCAGTTCTTC. Encoded protein: CASSVQGHNEQFF.

This clonotype has more than one count but fewer than ten. V usage is TRBV19 and J usage is TRBJ1-2, with D tentatively TRBD1 (6 bases). CDR3 length: 14 amino acids. Looked up from germline, CDR1 is LNHDA and CDR2 is SQIVND (reference sequence). Trimming left V 6 bases short and J 2 bases short, with 13 bases between. DNA for the CDR3: TGTGCCAGTAGGACAAGGGGGAACAACTATGGCTACACCTTC. Protein sequence: CASRTRGNNYGYTF.

This sequence joins TRBV20-1 and TRBJ1-6; 7 bases match TRBD1. J was trimmed by 1 base and V by 5 bases; bases with no gene match: 8. Germline V lookup: CDR1 DFQATT, CDR2 SNEGSKA (reference sequence). CDR3 length equals 16 residues. CDR3: CSAGRVQGSYNSPLHF. CDR3 nucleotide sequence: TGCAGTGCTGGGAGGGTACAGGGGTCCTATAATTCACCCCTCCACTTT.

Concerning this clonotype itself: A read error may explain this, as a much larger clone is one base away. This CDR3 fails to terminate in the conserved phenylalanine or tryptophan, so it likely reflects a read error. The rearrangement joins TRBV20-1 to TRBJ2-1; 8 bases are shared with TRBD2. The CDR3 loop spans 13 amino acids. V trimming: 5 bases; J trimming: 4 bases; junction bases outside the gene matches: 4. Germline-derived CDR1 and CDR2 are DFQATT and SNEGSKA (reference sequence). The chain's CDR3 is CSAPRGGYNEQFV. CDR3 sequence (DNA): TGCAGTGCTCCCCGGGGGGGGTACAATGAGCAGTTCGTC.

As concerns this clonotype: The junction does not match germline at one end; this may be a read error. This rearrangement joins TRBV28 to TRBJ2-3, with a weak D call TRBD2 (6 bases). CDR3 length: 15 residues. CDR1 is MDHEN, CDR2 SYDVKM, per germline. In nucleotides, the CDR3 is TGTGCCAGCAGTTTTGCGGGGAAGCCCACAGATACGCGGTATTTT. It yields the protein CASSFAGKPTDTRYF.

As concerns this clonotype: This may arise from a read error, as a much more abundant clone is one base away. Here the CDR3 omits its conserved ending phenylalanine or tryptophan, so a read error is the likely source. This rearrangement joins TRBV6-5 to TRBJ1-2; D is unresolved. V dropped 0 bases and J dropped 1 base, with 6 bases sitting between them. This CDR3 has 14 residues. CDR1 MNHEY and CDR2 SVGAGI come from the germline V gene. The CDR3: CASSYSMGNYGYTC. The CDR3 nucleotides are TGTGCCAGCAGTTACTCGATGGGTAACTATGGCTACACCTGC.

This clonotype showed up many times. CDR3 DNA sequence: TGTGCCAGCAGCTTAGCGCGGGGACCCCAAGGCTTCCAAGAGACCCAGTACTTC. Translation gives CASSLARGPQGFQETQYF. The genes are TRBV7-2 and TRBJ2-5, with D possibly being TRBD2 (6 bases). This CDR3 region has 18 residues. The ends were cut back, 0 bases at V and 1 base at J, with 18 bases in the middle. Germline-derived CDR1 and CDR2 are SGHTA and FQGNSA.

This chain connects TRBV7-9 to TRBJ2-2; tentative D call: TRBD2 (5 bases). Trimming shortened V by 4 bases and J by 6 bases, and 12 bases separated the two germline ends. The CDR3 has 14 amino acids. Germline CDR1 SEHNR, CDR2 FQNEAQ (reference sequence). DNA of the CDR3: TGTGCCAGCAGCTCCGTAGAGGAGGCCGGGGAGCTGTTTTTT. Protein: CASSSVEEAGELFF.

This clonotype occurred a few times. Possible read error: a much larger clone is one base away. The V call is TRBV29-1, the J call TRBJ1-5; 8 bases are a match to TRBD1. CDR3 size: 14 residues. Germline CDR1 is SQVTM and CDR2 is ANQGSEA. CDR3 sequence: CCVTGTGLNQPQHF. DNA for the CDR3: TGCTGCGTAACCGGGACAGGTCTTAATCAGCCCCAGCATTTT.

This clonotype appeared a single time. This chain joins TRBV5-5 and TRBJ2-3; no firm D call. V gave up 0 bases and J gave up 6 bases, with 17 bases separating them. The germline CDR1 and CDR2 sequences are SGHKS and YYEKEE (reference sequence). The CDR3 runs to 16 residues. The CDR3 spells CASSLDSSPRADTQYF. The CDR3 DNA is TGTGCCAGCAGCTTGGATTCGTCGCCTAGGGCGGATACGCAGTATTTT.

V is TRBV13 and J is TRBJ2-5; D is tentatively TRBD1 or TRBD2 (5 bases each). Per the germline V gene, CDR1 is PRHDT and CDR2 is FYEKMQ (reference sequence). Trimming shortened V by 5 bases and J by 3 bases, and 10 bases separated the two germline ends. This CDR3 spans 13 amino acids. CDR3 residues: CASSRGPEETQYF. The CDR3 coding sequence is TGTGCCAGCAGCCGGGGCCCAGAAGAGACCCAGTACTTC.

This clonotype was counted once. Possible read error: a much larger clone is one base away. This chain connects TRBV6-2 or TRBV6-3 to TRBJ1-5; D possibly corresponds to TRBD1 (5 bases). This CDR3 contains 16 residues. V was trimmed by 4 bases and J by 3 bases, leaving 16 bases between them. Per the germline V gene, CDR1 is MNHEY and CDR2 is SVGEGT. The CDR3, as DNA: TGTGCCAGCAGTTGGGGCCAGTGGAATAACAATCAGCCCCAGCATTTT. Translation gives CASSWGQWNNNQPQHF.

This clonotype appeared many times. The chain uses TRBV20-1 and TRBJ1-4; possibly TRBD1 for D (5 bases). Germline V CDR1 and CDR2: DFQATT, SNEGSKA (reference sequence). V was trimmed by 3 bases and J by 7 bases, leaving 12 bases between them. The CDR3 loop spans 13 amino acids. CDR3 amino acids: CSASLSGREKLFF. CDR3 coding DNA: TGCAGTGCTAGCCTGTCGGGGCGTGAAAAACTGTTTTTT.

The table lists this clonotype with many counts. The V gene is TRBV9, the J gene TRBJ2-1, with D possibly TRBD2 on 7 matching bases. V was shortened by 3 bases and J by 6 bases, with 19 bases between the two germline ends. Germline V gives CDR1 SGDLS, CDR2 YYNGEE. The CDR3 covers 16 residues. CDR3 sequence reads: CASSEGGRTGGNEQFF. CDR3 in DNA: TGTGCCAGCAGCGAGGGGGGGCGGACGGGAGGCAATGAGCAGTTCTTC.